Shown below are 3 T cell receptor beta chains from a single sample sequenced in a study of spatial heterogeneity in lung cancer. Each CDR3 protein is one row after TCRdb ran MiXCR on the 5' RACE reads. Among about 15,000 distinct CDR3 sequences listed, 3.6% were seen once. Documented time point: sample taken at primary tumor resection. The specimen comprised normal lung tissue next to the tumor, sampled at surgery. Receptors originate from a male donor with early-stage non-small cell lung cancer.

In its sample, this clonotype is medium-sized (0.01 to 0.1%). The size of this beta chain means little, since it is a stray read in a library made for alpha chains. V is TRBV20-1 and J is TRBJ2-7, with no clear D. Looked up from germline, CDR1 is DFQATT and CDR2 is SNEGSKA (reference sequence). Trimming pared 4 bases from V and 1 base from J, leaving 5 bases between. This CDR3 contains 11 residues. CDR3 in amino acids: CSAKGSYEQYF. The CDR3 DNA follows: TGCAGTGCTAAGGGTTCCTACGAGCAGTACTTC.

This clonotype was seen ten or more times. The library was designed around alpha chains, so this beta chain is a stray read whose abundance carries little weight. The chain uses TRBV6-6 and TRBJ2-5, with D possibly TRBD1 on 6 matching bases. The CDR3 consists of 16 residues. In germline, CDR1 is MNHNY, CDR2 SVGAGI (reference sequence). V was cut by 4 bases and J by 1 base, with 16 bases left in between. The CDR3 DNA reads TGTGCCAGCAGTTTCCCCTCTTCAGGGGCCCAAGAGACCCAGTACTTC. Protein product: CASSFPSSGAQETQYF.

There are many counts of this clonotype. Because this beta chain is a stray read in a library intended to capture alpha chains, its abundance should not be given much weight. V gene TRBV5-1 combines with J gene TRBJ2-7; D not certain. V lost 2 bases and J lost 0, with 9 bases in between. The CDR3 is made up of 14 amino acids. Per the germline V gene, CDR1 is SGHRS and CDR2 is YFSETQ. Here the CDR3 reads CASSLRLSSYEQYF. The CDR3 nucleotides are TGCGCCAGCAGCTTACGGTTGAGCTCCTACGAGCAGTACTTC.